This is a list of T cell receptor beta chains from one sample in a study of blood T cell repertoires in COVID-19. Sequencing was performed with immunoSEQ multiplex PCR; in TCRdb, only in-frame clones are kept and a portion is missing. In the table there are some 140,000 clones, more than 80% of which are singletons. The material sequenced was peripheral blood. The receptors stem from a man aged 50-59 years with acute or convalescent COVID-19. Each CDR3 is given with its conserved first and last residue. Fields, in order: clone size, V gene, D gene, J gene, CDR3 protein, CDR3 DNA. D genes are given only for firm matches. Some rows mark clone size as missing; the rest say once, few, many or name a class of expanded clone.

abundance: NA
v_gene: TRBV4-2
d_gene: TRBD2
j_gene: TRBJ2-2
CDR3aa: CASSQGLAAGSRELFF
CDR3nt: TGTGCCAGCAGCCAAGGACTAGCGGCCGGTTCGCGGGAGCTGTTTTTT

abundance: NA
v_gene: TRBV27
d_gene: NA
j_gene: TRBJ2-1
CDR3aa: CASSPFSQYNEQFF
CDR3nt: TGTGCCAGCAGTCCCTTCTCACAATACAATGAGCAGTTCTTC

abundance: NA
v_gene: TRBV27
d_gene: TRBD1
j_gene: TRBJ2-5
CDR3aa: CASSKNPGGGETQYF
CDR3nt: TGTGCCAGCAGCAAGAACCCAGGGGGCGGTGAGACCCAGTACTTC

abundance: NA
v_gene: TRBV25-1
d_gene: NA
j_gene: TRBJ2-1
CDR3aa: CASSEWAGFYNEQFF
CDR3nt: TGTGCCAGCAGTGAATGGGCAGGGTTCTACAATGAGCAGTTCTTC

abundance: NA
v_gene: TRBV6-5
d_gene: NA
j_gene: TRBJ2-5
CDR3aa: CASSYYRSRDETQYF
CDR3nt: TGTGCCAGCAGTTACTACAGGAGTCGCGATGAGACCCAGTACTTC

abundance: NA
v_gene: TRBV27
d_gene: NA
j_gene: TRBJ2-5
CDR3aa: CASSSPAPGVQETQYF
CDR3nt: TGTGCCAGCAGTTCGCCGGCTCCGGGGGTCCAAGAGACCCAGTACTTC

abundance: NA
v_gene: TRBV24-1
d_gene: TRBD1
j_gene: TRBJ1-5
CDR3aa: CATSDGQGDSNQPQHF
CDR3nt: TGTGCCACCAGTGATGGACAGGGTGATAGCAATCAGCCCCAGCATTTT

abundance: once
v_gene: TRBV28
d_gene: TRBD1
j_gene: TRBJ1-5
CDR3aa: CASSSPGGYNNQPQHF
CDR3nt: TGTGCCAGCAGTTCCCCAGGGGGCTATAACAATCAGCCCCAGCATTTT

abundance: NA
v_gene: TRBV7-2
d_gene: TRBD1
j_gene: TRBJ2-2
CDR3aa: CASSLVRDRGFNTGELFF
CDR3nt: TGTGCCAGCAGCTTAGTGCGGGACAGGGGGTTCAACACCGGGGAGCTGTTTTTT

abundance: NA
v_gene: TRBV20-1
d_gene: NA
j_gene: TRBJ1-2
CDR3aa: CSASLREYRVDHGGYTF
CDR3nt: TGCAGTGCTAGTCTTCGGGAGTACCGGGTCGACCACGGTGGCTACACCTTC

abundance: NA
v_gene: TRBV28
d_gene: TRBD1
j_gene: TRBJ1-6
CDR3aa: CASSLRQGGHNSPLHF
CDR3nt: TGTGCCAGCAGTTTACGTCAGGGGGGCCATAATTCACCCCTCCACTTT

abundance: NA
v_gene: TRBV2
d_gene: NA
j_gene: TRBJ1-3
CDR3aa: CASNSLSGNTIYF
CDR3nt: TGTGCCAGCAACAGTCTCTCTGGAAACACCATATATTTT

abundance: NA
v_gene: TRBV18
d_gene: TRBD2
j_gene: TRBJ2-6
CDR3aa: CASSPPGGVSGANVLTF
CDR3nt: TGTGCCAGCTCACCACCTGGGGGGGTCTCTGGGGCCAACGTCCTGACTTTC

abundance: NA
v_gene: TRBV7-2
d_gene: NA
j_gene: TRBJ1-1
CDR3aa: CASSARDTTEAFF
CDR3nt: TGTGCCAGCAGCGCCCGGGACACCACTGAAGCTTTCTTT

abundance: NA
v_gene: TRBV4-1
d_gene: NA
j_gene: TRBJ1-3
CDR3aa: CASSQVPLQGNTIYF
CDR3nt: TGCGCCAGCAGCCAAGTTCCCCTCCAGGGAAACACCATATATTTT

abundance: NA
v_gene: TRBV6-5
d_gene: NA
j_gene: TRBJ1-2
CDR3aa: CASSYSAGVGSGYTF
CDR3nt: TGTGCCAGCAGTTACTCGGCAGGGGTCGGTTCTGGCTACACCTTC

abundance: once
v_gene: TRBV11-2
d_gene: TRBD2
j_gene: TRBJ2-5
CDR3aa: CASSLGEGETQYF
CDR3nt: TGTGCCAGCAGCTTAGGGGAGGGGGAGACCCAGTACTTC

abundance: NA
v_gene: TRBV10-1
d_gene: NA
j_gene: TRBJ2-3
CDR3aa: CASSEGGRSTDTQYF
CDR3nt: TGCGCCAGCAGTGAAGGAGGGCGGAGCACAGATACGCAGTATTTT

abundance: NA
v_gene: TRBV23-1
d_gene: TRBD2
j_gene: TRBJ2-3
CDR3aa: CASSQSWTSSTDTQYF
CDR3nt: TGCGCCAGCAGTCAATCGTGGACTAGCAGCACAGATACGCAGTATTTT

abundance: few
v_gene: TRBV7-9
d_gene: TRBD1
j_gene: TRBJ1-4
CDR3aa: CASSLGTGGGEKLFF
CDR3nt: TGTGCCAGCAGCTTAGGGACAGGGGGCGGTGAAAAACTGTTTTTT

abundance: NA
v_gene: TRBV28
d_gene: NA
j_gene: TRBJ1-6
CDR3aa: CASSPAQDYSPLHF
CDR3nt: TGTGCCAGCAGTCCCGCACAGGATTATTCACCCCTCCACTTT

abundance: NA
v_gene: TRBV5-1
d_gene: TRBD1
j_gene: TRBJ2-3
CDR3aa: CASSLGTGPFTDTQYF
CDR3nt: TGCGCCAGCAGCTTGGGGACAGGGCCGTTCACAGATACGCAGTATTTT

abundance: once
v_gene: TRBV7-8
d_gene: TRBD1
j_gene: TRBJ1-1
CDR3aa: CASSPPGQGFTEAFF
CDR3nt: TGTGCCAGCAGCCCCCCGGGACAGGGGTTTACTGAAGCTTTCTTT

abundance: NA
v_gene: TRBV7-2
d_gene: TRBD1
j_gene: TRBJ1-5
CDR3aa: CASSQGDSQPQHF
CDR3nt: TGTGCCAGCAGCCAGGGGGACAGCCAGCCCCAGCATTTT

abundance: NA
v_gene: TRBV5-1
d_gene: NA
j_gene: TRBJ2-5
CDR3aa: CASSLYSGNQETQYF
CDR3nt: TGCGCCAGCAGCTTGTACTCAGGGAACCAAGAGACCCAGTACTTC

abundance: NA
v_gene: TRBV9
d_gene: NA
j_gene: TRBJ2-2
CDR3aa: CASSVDGAANTGELFF
CDR3nt: TGTGCCAGCAGCGTAGACGGAGCAGCGAACACCGGGGAGCTGTTTTTT

abundance: NA
v_gene: TRBV7-2
d_gene: NA
j_gene: TRBJ2-3
CDR3aa: CASGERFTDTQYF
CDR3nt: TGTGCCAGCGGGGAGCGTTTCACCGATACGCAGTATTTT

abundance: NA
v_gene: TRBV2
d_gene: TRBD2
j_gene: TRBJ2-5
CDR3aa: CASREGTNQEAQYF
CDR3nt: TGTGCCAGCAGAGAAGGGACTAACCAAGAGGCCCAGTACTTC

abundance: NA
v_gene: TRBV27
d_gene: TRBD1
j_gene: TRBJ2-1
CDR3aa: CASSSVNRGVEQFF
CDR3nt: TGTGCCAGCAGTTCCGTCAACAGGGGAGTCGAGCAGTTCTTC

abundance: NA
v_gene: TRBV5-5
d_gene: TRBD1
j_gene: TRBJ2-3
CDR3aa: CASSLQQGADTQYF
CDR3nt: TGTGCCAGCAGCTTACAACAGGGGGCCGATACGCAGTATTTT

abundance: NA
v_gene: TRBV7-9
d_gene: TRBD1
j_gene: TRBJ1-2
CDR3aa: CASSPAGTEYGYTF
CDR3nt: TGTGCCAGCAGCCCAGCCGGGACAGAGTATGGCTACACCTTC

abundance: NA
v_gene: TRBV3-1/TRBV3-2
d_gene: TRBD1
j_gene: TRBJ1-3
CDR3aa: CASRQDRAGNTIYF
CDR3nt: TGTGCCAGCAGACAGGACAGGGCTGGAAACACCATATATTTT

abundance: NA
v_gene: TRBV4-2
d_gene: NA
j_gene: TRBJ1-2
CDR3aa: CASSQGAGGVYGYTF
CDR3nt: TGTGCCAGCAGCCAAGGGGCGGGGGGTGTCTATGGCTACACCTTC

abundance: NA
v_gene: TRBV28
d_gene: NA
j_gene: TRBJ1-2
CDR3aa: CASSGEIYGYTF
CDR3nt: TGTGCCAGCAGCGGGGAGATCTATGGCTACACCTTC

abundance: once
v_gene: TRBV27
d_gene: TRBD2
j_gene: TRBJ2-7
CDR3aa: CASSSTSLPYEQYF
CDR3nt: TGTGCCAGCAGTTCGACTAGCCTCCCCTACGAGCAGTACTTC

abundance: NA
v_gene: TRBV16
d_gene: NA
j_gene: TRBJ1-1
CDR3aa: CAILRAMNTEAFF
CDR3nt: TGTGCCATCCTCAGGGCCATGAACACTGAAGCTTTCTTT

abundance: NA
v_gene: TRBV28
d_gene: NA
j_gene: TRBJ1-1
CDR3aa: CASSSFRVTEAFF
CDR3nt: TGTGCCAGCAGTTCTTTCAGGGTAACTGAAGCTTTCTTT

abundance: NA
v_gene: TRBV20-1
d_gene: NA
j_gene: TRBJ1-5
CDR3aa: CSASKQPSNQPQHF
CDR3nt: TGCAGTGCTAGTAAACAACCTAGCAATCAGCCCCAGCATTTT

abundance: NA
v_gene: TRBV27
d_gene: TRBD1
j_gene: TRBJ2-2
CDR3aa: CASRRQGQLFF
CDR3nt: TGTGCCAGCCGGCGACAGGGGCAACTGTTTTTT

abundance: NA
v_gene: TRBV6-4
d_gene: TRBD2
j_gene: TRBJ2-1
CDR3aa: CASSDQTSRRQFF
CDR3nt: TGTGCCAGCAGTGACCAGACTAGCAGGCGGCAGTTCTTC

abundance: NA
v_gene: TRBV7-9
d_gene: NA
j_gene: TRBJ2-1
CDR3aa: CASSPTGTAGDGEQFF
CDR3nt: TGTGCCAGCAGCCCAACCGGGACTGCCGGAGATGGTGAGCAGTTCTTC

abundance: once
v_gene: TRBV4-2
d_gene: TRBD1
j_gene: TRBJ1-2
CDR3aa: CASSPDRDPYGYTF
CDR3nt: TGTGCCAGCAGCCCCGACAGGGACCCTTATGGCTACACCTTC

abundance: NA
v_gene: TRBV28
d_gene: NA
j_gene: TRBJ2-5
CDR3aa: CASSLRVARETQYF
CDR3nt: TGTGCCAGCAGCCTCAGGGTTGCACGAGAGACCCAGTACTTC

abundance: NA
v_gene: TRBV6-2/TRBV6-3
d_gene: TRBD1
j_gene: TRBJ1-1
CDR3aa: CASSYIIGQGTVNTEAFF
CDR3nt: TGTGCCAGCAGTTACATTATCGGACAGGGGACAGTGAACACTGAAGCTTTCTTT

abundance: NA
v_gene: TRBV7-8
d_gene: NA
j_gene: TRBJ2-1
CDR3aa: CASSSDQSLADEQFF
CDR3nt: TGTGCCAGCAGCTCCGATCAGAGCTTGGCGGATGAGCAGTTCTTC

abundance: NA
v_gene: TRBV7-8
d_gene: NA
j_gene: TRBJ1-5
CDR3aa: CASSLDRASNQPQHF
CDR3nt: TGTGCCAGCAGCTTAGACAGGGCTTCCAATCAGCCCCAGCATTTT

abundance: NA
v_gene: TRBV4-2
d_gene: NA
j_gene: TRBJ2-1
CDR3aa: CASSQGRGGANEQFF
CDR3nt: TGTGCCAGCAGCCAAGGTCGAGGGGGGGCGAATGAGCAGTTCTTC

abundance: NA
v_gene: TRBV4-2
d_gene: TRBD2
j_gene: TRBJ2-1
CDR3aa: CASSTREGRSYNEQFF
CDR3nt: TGTGCCAGCAGCACCAGGGAGGGCCGCTCCTACAATGAGCAGTTCTTC

abundance: NA
v_gene: TRBV15
d_gene: NA
j_gene: TRBJ1-1
CDR3aa: CATSRDLQGTEAFF
CDR3nt: TGTGCCACCAGCAGAGATTTACAGGGCACTGAAGCTTTCTTT

abundance: NA
v_gene: TRBV30
d_gene: NA
j_gene: TRBJ2-3
CDR3aa: CAWSVLDTQYF
CDR3nt: TGTGCCTGGAGTGTACTGGATACGCAGTATTTT

abundance: NA
v_gene: TRBV6-5
d_gene: NA
j_gene: TRBJ1-1
CDR3aa: CASSYSPTENTEAFF
CDR3nt: TGTGCCAGCAGTTACTCCCCTACAGAGAACACTGAAGCTTTCTTT

abundance: NA
v_gene: TRBV6-5
d_gene: NA
j_gene: TRBJ2-7
CDR3aa: CASRHGQQTSYEQYF
CDR3nt: TGTGCCAGCAGGCATGGGCAGCAGACCTCCTACGAGCAGTACTTC

abundance: NA
v_gene: TRBV10-3
d_gene: TRBD1
j_gene: TRBJ1-2
CDR3aa: CAISPDRGNGYTF
CDR3nt: TGTGCCATCAGTCCAGACAGGGGGAATGGCTACACCTTC

abundance: NA
v_gene: TRBV7-8
d_gene: TRBD1
j_gene: TRBJ1-2
CDR3aa: CASRRTGSFYGYTF
CDR3nt: TGTGCCAGCAGGAGGACAGGGAGCTTCTATGGCTACACCTTC

abundance: NA
v_gene: TRBV24-1
d_gene: TRBD2
j_gene: TRBJ2-3
CDR3aa: CAPAREGGRDTQYF
CDR3nt: TGTGCCCCGGCGCGGGAGGGCGGGCGAGATACGCAGTATTTT